This TCR beta chain was sequenced during a study of cytomegalovirus exposure and HLA in healthy donors. PCR was performed using 60 Vbeta and 13 Jbeta primers. Some clones are missing from TCRdb's copy, which holds only in-frame ones; the method was immunoSEQ multiplex PCR. The sample has tens of thousands of clones, around 90% seen once. Overall study results and limits: Reports state that TCR beta sequences accurately predicted most subjects' HLA-A and HLA-B alleles. In an earlier analysis, about 90% or about 30%: the productive usage of most TCR beta V segments.

Notes on this clone: Its antigen is not identified.

V shed 3 bases, J shed 2 bases, and the junction held 6 bases outside the gene matches. The CDR3 is made up of 15 amino acids. Germline lookup yields CDR1 SGHAT and CDR2 FQNNGV. This receptor was identified in a man between 18 and 29 years old in good health and CMV-seronegative. Sequenced material: PBMCs. The J gene is TRBJ1-1, the V gene TRBV11-2; TRBD1 agrees at 7 bases. This CDR3 reads CASSFPRDSNTEAFF. The CDR3 region has the DNA TGTGCCAGCAGCTTTCCCCGGGACAGCAACACTGAAGCTTTCTTT.